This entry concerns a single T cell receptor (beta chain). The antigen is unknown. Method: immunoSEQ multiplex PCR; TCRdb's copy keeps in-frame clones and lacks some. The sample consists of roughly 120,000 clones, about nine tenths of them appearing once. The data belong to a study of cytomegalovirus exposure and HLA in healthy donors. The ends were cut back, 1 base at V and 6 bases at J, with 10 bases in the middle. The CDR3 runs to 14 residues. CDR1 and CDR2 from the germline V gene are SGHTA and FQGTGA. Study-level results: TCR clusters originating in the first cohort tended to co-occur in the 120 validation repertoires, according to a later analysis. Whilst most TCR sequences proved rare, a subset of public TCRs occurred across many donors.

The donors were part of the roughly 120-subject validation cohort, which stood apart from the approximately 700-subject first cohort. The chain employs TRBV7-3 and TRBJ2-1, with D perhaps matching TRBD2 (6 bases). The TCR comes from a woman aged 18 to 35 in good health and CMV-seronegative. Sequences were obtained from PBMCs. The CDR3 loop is CASSLSGGTNEQFF. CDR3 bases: TGTGCCAGCAGCTTAAGTGGGGGGACCAATGAGCAGTTCTTC.